This TCR beta chain was recovered during a study of blood T cell repertoires in COVID-19 (dated by TCRdb to the early 2020s). At the level of the whole study: The collaborator samples originated in the United States, Italy and Spain and spanned the acute and convalescent phases of COVID-19. The material from the prospective study consisted of cDNA or gDNA derived from T cells, B-cell-depleted T cells, or PBMCs. The dataset comprised deeply sampled blood TCRbeta repertoires from subjects exposed to, actively infected with, or recovered from COVID-19. The repertoires were released in a freely available public database intended as a resource for research on the immune response to SARS-CoV-2. The samples were drawn from two sources: the first 160 participants of the ongoing ImmuneRACE study, and 1,000 to 1,500 subjects contributed by 6 global collaborators. The sample metadata nearly always contained a de-identified subject ID, COVID-19 status, age in years and sex. Where available, HLA class I and class II types were obtained from metadata supplied by the sample provider rather than from assay-based typing. What the research found in general, with its limitations: Clinical and demographic metadata were provided uncurated, with the amount varying by source and participant.

Notes on this clone: Its target antigen remains unknown. The record has no base qualities; no much larger clone is one base away.

TCRbeta CDR3 regions were amplified from genomic DNA by means of the immunoSEQ Assay, a bias-controlled multiplex PCR. Per the authors' processing: The number of nucleated cells in each sample was estimated from the amplification of reference gene primers within the assay. To quantify the absolute abundance of each unique TCRbeta CDR3 rearrangement, sequence reads were collapsed and filtered. For each sample, productive Simpson clonality was calculated as the square root of Simpson's diversity index across productive rearrangements. TCRdb carries this immuneACCESS record with in-frame sequences only. Its versions omit some clonotypes, under half of them owing to an unresolved V gene in the studies checked, with the rest unexplained. V and J calls and clone size are those listed in that table; D and trimming were worked out from the DNA. This sample gives roughly 150,000 clones in total; approximately 91% of them show up just once. Together, the top ten hold around 5% of the sample.

One collaborating source in Seattle enrolled patients while the patients were actively infected and followed the patients over time throughout the course of disease. Each collaborating institution followed its own protocols to collect whole blood in K2EDTA tubes. For TCRbeta analysis, collaborators shipped samples in one of three forms: frozen whole blood, isolated PBMCs, or DNA extracted from either of those sample types. This sequence was found in a man younger than 30 with COVID-19, enrolled during active disease. The sample consisted of peripheral blood.

CDR3 sequence: CASSTLGQESSYEQYF. The DNA sequence is as follows: TGTGCCAGCAGCACTCTCGGACAGGAGAGCTCCTACGAGCAGTACTTC. The chain is assembled from TRBV5-6 and TRBJ2-7, with 7 bases in between that match TRBD1. The CDR1 and CDR2 encoded by the germline V gene are SGHDT and YYEEEE. Its CDR3 holds 16 amino acids, cysteine through phenylalanine. The only DNA kept is the CDR3, 48 bases in frame from the first base. V is pruned by 4 bases and J by 0 bases, leaving 10 bases of the junction without a gene match.